This section outlines one T cell receptor beta chain sequence together with its context. The data belong to a study of blood T cell repertoires in COVID-19. Germline loops: CDR1 PRHDT, CDR2 FYEKMQ (reference sequence). V was pared by 1 base and J by 10 bases, with 11 bases between. The CDR3 length is 13 residues. Per the study methods: Reference gene primer amplification gave nucleated cell count estimates. Method: immunoSEQ multiplex PCR; TCRdb's copy keeps in-frame clones and lacks some. That table is the source of V, J and clone size, and D and trimming were worked out from the DNA. The data show tens of thousands of clones, with around 86% seen just once and approximately 14% held by the top ten.

This TCR derives from a human donor in a cohort sampled during active COVID-19. The V and J genes are TRBV13 and TRBJ2-1; maybe TRBD2 (5 bases). Sample: peripheral blood. DNA for the CDR3: TGTGCCAGCAGCTTAGCCGCGACGGGAGAGCAGTTCTTC. It specifies CASSLAATGEQFF.